Presented here are 7 T cell receptor beta chains from one specimen sequenced in a study of control samples from healthy donors and cancer patients. Profiling relied on immunoSEQ multiplex PCR, and the TCRdb table lists in-frame clones only, not all of them. The data show around 130,000 clones, under 90% seen once. Sequenced material: PBMCs. The receptors originated from a man in his fifties with head and neck cancer.

This clone was observed once. V is TRBV19 and J is TRBJ2-7, with 7 bases lining up with TRBD1. The germline V gene has CDR1 LNHDA and CDR2 SQIVND (reference sequence). The ends lost 5 bases at V and 3 bases at J; junction bases unmatched: 10. This CDR3 has 15 residues. For the CDR3, the DNA is TGTGCCAGTAGTGTATCCGGGACAGCCATCTACGAGCAGTACTTC. This gives the protein CASSVSGTAIYEQYF. Looking up the rest from reference TRBV19 and TRBJ2-7 gives the full variable domain: DGGITQSPKYLFRKEGQNVTLSCEQNLNHDAMYWYRQDPGQGLRLIYYSQIVNDFQKGDIAEGYSVSREKKESFPLTVTSAQKNPTAFYLCASSVSGTAIYEQYFGPGTRLTVT.

The rearrangement joins TRBV9 to TRBJ1-4; 8 nucleotides agree with TRBD1. Germline-derived CDR1 and CDR2 are SGDLS and YYNGEE. The CDR3 loop spans 17 amino acids. Trimming cost V 3 bases and J 0 bases; bases outside gene matches: 7. CDR3 sequence reads: CASSAGQGGATNEKLFF. The CDR3, as DNA: TGTGCCAGCAGCGCCGGACAGGGAGGGGCAACTAATGAAAAACTGTTTTTT. Full variable domain (rest looked up from reference TRBV9 and TRBJ1-4): DSGVTQTPKHLITATGQRVTLRCSPRSGDLSVYWYQQSLDQGLQFLIQYYNGEERAKGNILERFSAQQFPDLHSELNLSSLELGDSALYFCASSAGQGGATNEKLFFGSGTQLSVL.

This clone showed up just once. The chain links TRBV6-2 or TRBV6-3 to TRBJ2-7; tentatively, D is TRBD2 (6 bases). Per germline, CDR1 MNHEY and CDR2 SVGEGT. The CDR3 is made up of 12 amino acids. Trimming removed 4 bases from V and 6 bases from J, with 10 bases in between. The CDR3 sequence is CASSWREREQYF. The CDR3 DNA reads as TGTGCCAGCAGTTGGAGGGAACGCGAGCAGTACTTC.

Relative to its sample, this clone is medium-sized. The rearrangement links TRBV28 to TRBJ2-3, with D possibly called TRBD1 or TRBD2 (5 bases each). Germline loops: CDR1 MDHEN, CDR2 SYDVKM. The CDR3 totals 15 residues. V was shortened by 3 bases and J by 1 base, with 11 bases between the two germline ends. Here the CDR3 reads CASSFRGGGTDTQYF. For the CDR3, the DNA is TGTGCCAGCAGTTTTCGGGGCGGAGGCACAGATACGCAGTATTTT.

This clone has just one count. The genes are TRBV29-1 and TRBJ1-1; no definite D call. V lost 5 bases, J lost 0 bases, and 7 bases lay in between. The germline CDR1 and CDR2 sequences are SQVTM and ANQGSEA. The CDR3 sequence is 12 residues long. This CDR3 reads CSVSVVNTEAFF. The CDR3 DNA sequence: TGCAGCGTTAGCGTGGTGAACACTGAAGCTTTCTTT.

This clone has a single count. The chain combines TRBV6-1 with TRBJ1-5; D gene unclear. The CDR3 extends over 13 amino acids. The V end was cut by 2 bases, the J end by 5 bases, with 7 bases between. Germline CDR1 and CDR2: MNHNS and SASEGT. CDR3 protein: CASSELGDQPQHF. The CDR3 nucleotides read TGTGCCAGCAGTGAACTCGGGGATCAGCCCCAGCATTTT.

This chain joins TRBV6-5 and TRBJ2-1; tentatively, D is TRBD2 (6 bases). CDR1 is MNHEY and CDR2 is SVGAGI in the germline V gene. CDR3 length equals 16 residues. The V end lost 2 bases, the J end lost 5 bases, and 16 bases lay between the germline ends. The CDR3 region has the DNA TGTGCCAGCAGTTACCCCTCTTCGGGGGTTAACAATGAGCAGTTCTTC. Translation: CASSYPSSGVNNEQFF.